A selection of T cell receptor beta chains follows, all from one sample in a study of blood T cell repertoires in COVID-19. Sequencing used immunoSEQ multiplex PCR; TCRdb keeps in-frame clones, though not all of them. The table includes tens of thousands of clones, roughly 89% detected once. The sample was peripheral blood. The receptors shown here come from a woman aged 70-85 years with acute or convalescent COVID-19. Both conserved end residues are part of each CDR3. Fields, in order: V gene, D gene, clone size, J gene, CDR3 DNA, CDR3 protein. The D gene is left open where the match is weak. The size of a clone is reported for some rows only, either as once, few or many, or as a class for expanded clones.

v_call: TRBV6-5; d_call: -; clone_size: -; j_call: TRBJ1-3; cdr3_nt: TGTGCCAGCAGCACCGGACGCGGGGGAAACACCATATATTTT; cdr3_aa: CASSTGRGGNTIYF
v_call: TRBV7-9; d_call: TRBD1; clone_size: once; j_call: TRBJ1-6; cdr3_nt: TGTGCCAGCAGCTTAGAGTGGACAGGGACAAATTCACCCCTCCACTTT; cdr3_aa: CASSLEWTGTNSPLHF
v_call: TRBV5-1; d_call: TRBD2; clone_size: -; j_call: TRBJ2-4; cdr3_nt: TGCGCCAGCAGTCCTAGCGGGGGGGCCAAAAACATTCAGTACTTC; cdr3_aa: CASSPSGGAKNIQYF
v_call: TRBV20-1; d_call: -; clone_size: -; j_call: TRBJ1-2; cdr3_nt: TGCAGTGCTAGTTCTGGGGCTGGTGGCTACACCTTC; cdr3_aa: CSASSGAGGYTF
v_call: TRBV20-1; d_call: -; clone_size: -; j_call: TRBJ1-3; cdr3_nt: TGCAGTGCTAGTGACAGGTCCTCTGGAAACACCATATATTTT; cdr3_aa: CSASDRSSGNTIYF
v_call: TRBV14; d_call: TRBD1; clone_size: -; j_call: TRBJ2-6; cdr3_nt: TGTGCCAGCGGGGTGATCAGGGGGACTGGGGCCAACGTCCTGACTTTC; cdr3_aa: CASGVIRGTGANVLTF
v_call: TRBV5-6; d_call: -; clone_size: -; j_call: TRBJ1-2; cdr3_nt: TGTGCCAGCAGCTTGGAAATCGGCTCGGGGTTGGTGTATGGCTACACCTTC; cdr3_aa: CASSLEIGSGLVYGYTF
v_call: TRBV13; d_call: TRBD2; clone_size: -; j_call: TRBJ2-2; cdr3_nt: TGTGCCAGCAGCTTGGCGGGGGGAGGCACCGGGGAGCTGTTTTTT; cdr3_aa: CASSLAGGGTGELFF
v_call: TRBV6-1; d_call: TRBD1; clone_size: -; j_call: TRBJ1-2; cdr3_nt: TGTGCCAGCAGTGAAGGATGGGGACAGATGAACTATGGCTACACCTTC; cdr3_aa: CASSEGWGQMNYGYTF
v_call: TRBV27; d_call: -; clone_size: -; j_call: TRBJ1-6; cdr3_nt: TGTGCCAGCAGTTTAATGGCTTATAATTCACCCCTCCACTTT; cdr3_aa: CASSLMAYNSPLHF
v_call: TRBV28; d_call: TRBD1; clone_size: -; j_call: TRBJ2-4; cdr3_nt: TGTGCCAGCAGCGCGAACAGGGGGCTATTTCAGTACTTC; cdr3_aa: CASSANRGLFQYF
v_call: TRBV7-9; d_call: -; clone_size: -; j_call: TRBJ1-6; cdr3_nt: TGTGCCAGCAGTTACGAAGGACGGTCGAGGGATCAGCCCCTCCACTTT; cdr3_aa: CASSYEGRSRDQPLHF
v_call: TRBV5-1; d_call: TRBD2; clone_size: -; j_call: TRBJ2-1; cdr3_nt: TGCGCCAGCAGCCCTGGCGGGACTAGCGGGAGGGGCTCCTACAATGAGCAGTTCTTC; cdr3_aa: CASSPGGTSGRGSYNEQFF